These 22 T cell receptor beta chains were sequenced from one sample in a study of T cells in Graves' hyperthyroidism and ophthalmopathy. Researchers took RNA transcripts and amplified the TCR beta CDR3 regions from them. An initial round of RT-PCR targeting the TCR CDR3 relied on the HTBI primer set. TCRdb itself ran the multiplex PCR reads through MiXCR, one entry per CDR3 protein. The data contain around 690,000 distinct CDR3 sequences, around a sixth of them singletons. The specimen was blood. The receptors derive from a man between 45 and 60 years old with Graves' hyperthyroidism.

This clonotype was detected many times. V usage is TRBV6-1 and J usage is TRBJ2-5; perhaps TRBD2 as D (6 bases). This CDR3 comprises 14 residues. Between the trimmed V and J ends, which lost 5 bases and 5 bases, there was a span of 15 bases. In germline, CDR1 is MNHNS, CDR2 SASEGT. CDR3 sequence reads: CASSSMTSSETQYF. The CDR3 bases are TGTGCCAGCAGTTCCATGACTAGTTCCGAGACCCAGTACTTC.

This clonotype has a count of ten or more. This chain joins TRBV11-2 and TRBJ2-2; 8 bases line up with TRBD1. This CDR3 region has 16 residues. J was trimmed by 5 bases and V by 3 bases; bases with no gene match: 8. CDR1 is SGHAT and CDR2 is FQNNGV in the germline V gene. In DNA, the CDR3 is TGTGCCAGCAGCTTTCGGACAGGGAGTTCAACCGGGGAGCTGTTTTTT. It encodes CASSFRTGSSTGELFF.

In this sample, this clonotype turned up many times. The J gene is TRBJ2-7, the V gene TRBV7-9; D gene ambiguous. This CDR3 has 13 residues. Germline values: CDR1 SEHNR, CDR2 FQNEAQ (reference sequence). V shed 8 bases and J shed 4 bases, with 15 bases lying between them. CDR3: CASFGSPTYEQYF. The CDR3 nucleotides read TGTGCCAGCTTCGGTTCTCCAACGTACGAGCAGTACTTC. The whole variable domain, remainder taken from reference TRBV7-9 and TRBJ2-7, is DTGVSQNPRHKITKRGQNVTFRCDPISEHNRLYWYRQTLGQGPEFLTYFQNEAQLEKSRLLSDRFSAERPKGSFSTLEIQRTEQGDSAMYLCASFGSPTYEQYFGPGTRLTVT.

The chain joins TRBV28 to TRBJ1-4; the D is unclear. This CDR3 is built from 15 residues. CDR1 and CDR2 from the germline V gene are MDHEN and SYDVKM. V was trimmed by 3 bases and J by 8 bases, leaving 16 bases between them. The DNA of the CDR3 is TGTGCCAGCAGTTTGTTGGCAGGCGTTAACGAAAAACTGTTTTTT. Translating it yields CASSLLAGVNEKLFF.

This clonotype was observed at least ten times. This chain links TRBV12-3 or TRBV12-4 with TRBJ2-1; 12 nucleotides align to TRBD1. The CDR3 spans 16 residues. The V gene end was trimmed by 5 bases and the J gene end by 2 bases; junction bases not matched to a gene: 4. The CDR3 DNA is TGTGCCAGCAGTCCAGGGACAGGGGGCGCCTACAATGAGCAGTTCTTC. Protein product: CASSPGTGGAYNEQFF.

The rearrangement joins TRBV4-3 to TRBJ2-7; D is perhaps TRBD1 (6 bases). V was shortened by 1 base and J by 4 bases, with 17 bases between the two germline ends. CDR3 size: 16 residues. From germline, CDR1 is LGHNA and CDR2 YSLEER. The CDR3 protein is CASSQATGTKAYEQYF. For the CDR3, the DNA is TGCGCCAGCAGCCAAGCTACAGGGACGAAAGCGTACGAGCAGTACTTC.

This clonotype showed up many times. The chain couples TRBV11-1 to TRBJ2-7; the D call may be TRBD1 or TRBD2 (5 bases each). The CDR3 is made up of 16 amino acids. The germline V gene encodes CDR1 SGHAT and CDR2 FQDESV (reference sequence). V was trimmed by 4 bases and J by 1 base, leaving 17 bases between them. CDR3 DNA sequence: TGTGCCAGCAGCTCCCCGGGGCCGCTCCAATCCTACGAGCAGTACTTC. Amino acids: CASSSPGPLQSYEQYF.

With regard to this clonotype: A read error is possible here, since a much larger clone lies one base away. The chain has TRBV6-5 and TRBJ1-2; D gene unclear. The CDR3 length is 16 residues. Germline CDR1 reads MNHEY; CDR2 reads SVGAGI. The CDR3 spells CASSYPIGEANHGYTF. CDR3 nucleotide sequence: TGTGCCAGCAGTTACCCCATTGGAGAAGCTAACCATGGCTACACCTTC.

This clonotype has at least ten counts. This sequence joins TRBV12-3 or TRBV12-4 and TRBJ2-7; weak D call: TRBD2 (5 bases). CDR3 size: 13 residues. Trimming left V 3 bases short and J 3 bases short, with 9 bases between. For the CDR3, the DNA is TGTGCCAGCAGTTTCACCGGGGTCTACGAGCAGTACTTC. Its translation: CASSFTGVYEQYF.

Details on this clonotype: A clone one base away is much larger, so this may be a read error. The V call is TRBV7-6, the J call TRBJ1-1, with D maybe TRBD1 (5 bases). The V and J ends lost 5 bases and 2 bases respectively, with 12 bases between them. Germline V gene data show CDR1 as SGHVS and CDR2 as FNYEAQ. This CDR3 is 14 amino acids long. Here the CDR3 reads CASSRDGINTEAFF. Here the CDR3 DNA reads TGTGCCAGCAGCAGGGACGGAATTAACACTGAAGCTTTCTTT.

This clonotype has at least ten counts. This rearrangement joins TRBV11-2 to TRBJ1-2; D might be TRBD1 (5 bases). The CDR3 is 13 amino acids. Trimming shortened V by 5 bases and J by 2 bases, and 9 bases separated the two germline ends. CDR1 and CDR2 (germline): SGHAT, FQNNGV. The CDR3 is CASSRDRNYGYTF. The CDR3 bases are TGTGCCAGCAGCCGAGACAGAAACTATGGCTACACCTTC.

This clonotype was recorded many times. The rearrangement uses TRBV11-3 and TRBJ2-1; perhaps D is TRBD1 or TRBD2 (5 bases each). CDR3 length: 16 residues. The ends were cut back, 0 bases at V and 5 bases at J, with 14 bases in the middle. Germline V gives CDR1 SGHNT, CDR2 YENEEA. The CDR3 loop is CASSLDFGTAHNEQFF. CDR3 coding DNA: TGTGCCAGCAGCTTAGATTTCGGGACCGCCCACAATGAGCAGTTCTTC.

Many counts were recorded for this clonotype. V usage is TRBV5-4 and J usage is TRBJ2-7; TRBD1 matches 8 bases. The CDR3 length is 15 residues. The germline V gene encodes CDR1 SGHNT and CDR2 YYREEE (reference sequence). Trimming removed 0 bases from V and 7 bases from J; junction bases left unmatched: 9. This CDR3 reads CASSLDRGVGREQYF. The CDR3 region has the DNA TGTGCCAGCAGCTTGGACAGGGGGGTAGGTAGGGAGCAGTACTTC.

This clonotype was counted ten times or more. V and J are TRBV27 and TRBJ2-4; 9 bases are a match to TRBD2. From germline, CDR1 is MNHEY and CDR2 SMNVEV (reference sequence). CDR3 length: 13 amino acids. The trim removed 6 bases at V and 8 bases at J, leaving 5 bases unmatched. CDR3 coding DNA: TGTGCCAGCAGCTCGCGGGAGGGTGACATTCAGTACTTC. It is translated as CASSSREGDIQYF.

There are many counts of this clonotype. The chain uses TRBV28 and TRBJ2-2; TRBD2 matches at 7 bases. CDR1 is MDHEN, CDR2 SYDVKM, per germline. Unmatched junction bases numbered 4, after V lost 2 bases and J lost 1 base. The CDR3 length is 16 residues. CDR3 sequence: CASSLPSGKNTGELFF. The CDR3 region has the DNA TGTGCCAGCAGTTTACCAAGCGGGAAGAACACCGGGGAGCTGTTTTTT.

This clonotype appeared a few times. The chain employs TRBV19 and TRBJ2-1; D call uncertain. Germline V CDR1 and CDR2: LNHDA, SQIVND (reference sequence). The CDR3 spans 13 residues. V lost 3 bases, J lost 6 bases, and 9 bases lay in between. The CDR3 loop is CASSMVSPNEQFF. In DNA form, the CDR3 reads TGTGCCAGTAGTATGGTGAGTCCCAATGAGCAGTTCTTC. Full variable domain (missing parts from reference TRBV19 and TRBJ2-1): DGGITQSPKYLFRKEGQNVTLSCEQNLNHDAMYWYRQDPGQGLRLIYYSQIVNDFQKGDIAEGYSVSREKKESFPLTVTSAQKNPTAFYLCASSMVSPNEQFFGPGTRLTVL.

This clonotype came up many times. The chain employs TRBV6-2 or TRBV6-3 and TRBJ2-5; TRBD2 matches at 9 bases. The CDR3 runs to 17 residues. The junction had 12 bases not matched to a gene; V was cut back by 1 base and J by 6 bases. Germline V gene sequence: CDR1 MNHEY, CDR2 SVGEGT. CDR3 amino acids: CASSYFPPAGGPKTQYF. In DNA, the CDR3 is TGTGCCAGCAGTTACTTTCCTCCTGCGGGAGGGCCGAAGACCCAGTACTTC.

This clonotype has ten or more counts. V and J are TRBV7-2 and TRBJ2-1; TRBD1 aligns across 7 bases. Per germline, CDR1 SGHTA and CDR2 FQGNSA. This CDR3 has 18 residues. With V trimmed by 0 bases and J by 5 bases, 13 bases remained unmatched. The chain's CDR3 is CASSLADRGRVGNNEQFF. The DNA for the CDR3 is TGTGCCAGCAGCTTAGCGGATAGGGGGCGGGTTGGAAACAATGAGCAGTTCTTC. Full variable domain (outside the CDR3, taken from reference TRBV7-2 and TRBJ2-1): GAGVSQSPSNKVTEKGKDVELRCDPISGHTALYWYRQSLGQGLEFLIYFQGNSAPDKSGLPSDRFSAERTGGSVSTLTIQRTQQEDSAVYLCASSLADRGRVGNNEQFFGPGTRLTVL.

The chain carries TRBV5-6 and TRBJ2-2; 10 nucleotides line up with TRBD2. This CDR3 has 16 residues. From germline, CDR1 is SGHDT and CDR2 YYEEEE. With 0 bases clipped from V and 4 bases from J, the junction kept 3 bases outside the gene matches. CDR3 nucleotides: TGTGCCAGCAGCTTGGAACTAGCGGGGTTCACCGGGGAGCTGTTTTTT. Its translation: CASSLELAGFTGELFF.

A few counts support this clonotype. The chain couples TRBV5-5 to TRBJ2-1; 10 nucleotides align to TRBD1. Germline V lookup: CDR1 SGHKS, CDR2 YYEKEE (reference sequence). J was trimmed by 2 bases and V by 4 bases; bases with no gene match: 6. This CDR3 contains 16 residues. For the CDR3, the DNA is TGTGCCAGCAGCGAGTTCGGGACAGGGGCCTACAATGAGCAGTTCTTC. As protein: CASSEFGTGAYNEQFF.

This clonotype turned up a few times. J is TRBJ1-1 and V is TRBV10-2; D not certain. With 5 bases removed from V and 9 bases from J, the gap between germline ends came to 22 bases. The germline V gene encodes CDR1 WSHSY and CDR2 SAAADI. The CDR3 runs 15 residues. The CDR3 here is CASSNQQPLQGKAFF. Here the CDR3 DNA reads TGCGCCAGCAGTAACCAACAACCTTTACAAGGGAAAGCTTTCTTT.

The rearrangement uses TRBV5-5 and TRBJ1-5; the match to TRBD1 covers 7 bases. Germline assignment: CDR1 SGHKS and CDR2 YYEKEE (reference sequence). This CDR3 has 15 residues. The V segment lost 4 bases and the J segment 6 bases; nucleotides outside the gene matches: 10. The CDR3: CASSPAGGKGQPQHF. DNA of the CDR3: TGTGCCAGCAGCCCGGCAGGGGGTAAGGGTCAGCCCCAGCATTTT.